What follows are 12 T cell receptor beta chains derived from one specimen sequenced in a study of Graves' ophthalmopathy and Graves' hyperthyroidism. From RNA, the CDR3 regions of TCR beta chains were amplified and sequenced. The authors performed first-round RT-PCR with HTBI primers and then a second-round multiplex PCR. TCRdb passed the multiplex PCR reads through MiXCR, listing each CDR3 protein once. The sample consists of roughly 600,000 distinct CDR3 sequences, roughly 39% of them appearing once. The source material was peripheral blood or thyroid tissue (not recorded which). Receptor source: an adult man with Graves' hyperthyroidism.

There are many counts of this clonotype. The V gene is TRBV27, the J gene TRBJ1-2; TRBD1 matches at 9 bases. CDR1 is MNHEY, CDR2 SMNVEV, per germline (reference sequence). The trim removed 5 bases at V and 8 bases at J, leaving 6 bases unmatched. The CDR3 sequence is 13 residues long. CDR3 sequence reads: CASSVTGGNGYTF. In nucleotides, the CDR3 is TGTGCCAGCAGTGTGACAGGGGGAAACGGCTACACCTTC.

This clonotype has at least ten counts. The CDR3 coding sequence is TGCGCCAGCAGCTGGGGACAGGGCGCTGGGGCCAACGTCCTGACTTTC. This translates into CASSWGQGAGANVLTF. J is TRBJ2-6 and V is TRBV5-1; TRBD1 agrees at 9 bases. CDR3 length: 16 residues. Trimming took 3 bases from V and 2 from J; bases not matched to a gene: 3. Germline CDR1 is SGHRS and CDR2 is YFSETQ.

This clonotype was counted at least ten times. This chain uses TRBV29-1 with TRBJ2-7, with D hard to call. Trimming cost V 2 bases and J 3 bases, with 11 bases left between them. Per the germline V gene, CDR1 is SQVTM and CDR2 is ANQGSEA. The CDR3 runs to 13 residues. CDR3: CSVESVRNYEQYF. In DNA, the CDR3 is TGCAGCGTTGAAAGCGTCAGAAACTACGAGCAGTACTTC.

This chain joins TRBV28 and TRBJ2-7, with 9 bases that match TRBD2. V lost 7 bases and J lost 1; bases outside the gene matches: 5. The CDR3 runs 14 residues. The V gene's germline CDR1 is MDHEN and CDR2 SYDVKM. CDR3 region: CASTQRGVSYEQYF. In DNA, the CDR3 is TGTGCCAGCACCCAGCGGGGGGTATCCTACGAGCAGTACTTC.

V gene TRBV6-1 combines with J gene TRBJ2-5; D unclear. This CDR3 contains 13 residues. Between the trimmed V and J ends, which lost 3 bases and 2 bases, there was a span of 7 bases. Germline values: CDR1 MNHNS, CDR2 SASEGT. The CDR3 protein is CASSDTPQETQYF. The CDR3 DNA follows: TGTGCCAGCAGTGATACCCCTCAAGAGACCCAGTACTTC.

The CDR3 DNA sequence: TGTGCCAGCAGCCCCGGGACCGCGATTCAAGAGACCCAGCATTTT. It translates to CASSPGTAIQETQHF. The chain combines TRBV12-3 or TRBV12-4 with TRBJ1-5; TRBD1 might be the D (5 bases). This CDR3 is built from 15 residues. V lost 6 bases and J lost 11, with 23 bases in between.

The chain combines TRBV20-1 with TRBJ1-2, with a weak D call TRBD1 (6 bases). Trimming shortened V by 1 base and J by 7 bases, and 16 bases separated the two germline ends. CDR3 length: 14 amino acids. Germline V gives CDR1 DFQATT, CDR2 SNEGSKA (reference sequence). CDR3 sequence (DNA): TGCAGTGCTAGAGGTGGAGCCAGGGGAATTGGCTACACCTTC. Translated: CSARGGARGIGYTF.

Notes on this clonotype: The junction differs from germline at one of its ends, possibly a read error. This chain uses TRBV7-3 with TRBJ1-1; D perhaps matches TRBD1 (6 bases). The CDR3 runs to 19 residues. Germline V gene data show CDR1 as SGHTA and CDR2 as FQGTGA. CDR3 amino acids: CASSQDGWGASDLRTEAFF. In DNA, the CDR3 is TGCGCCAGCAGCCAAGATGGGTGGGGGGCAAGCGATCTGAGAACTGAAGCTTTCTTT.

There are many counts of this clonotype. The chain links TRBV7-9 to TRBJ2-7, with TRBD1 identical over 9 bases. Germline lookup yields CDR1 SEHNR and CDR2 FQNEAQ (reference sequence). This CDR3 contains 17 residues. Trimming removed 3 bases from V and 3 bases from J; junction bases left unmatched: 12. CDR3 nucleotide sequence: TGTGCCAGCAGCTTGTGGATAGGAACAGGGGGCTTCTACGAGCAGTACTTC. It specifies CASSLWIGTGGFYEQYF.

This clonotype has just a few counts. This chain links TRBV6-6 with TRBJ1-1, with D possibly matching TRBD1 (6 bases). Germline CDR1 and CDR2: MNHNY and SVGAGI (reference sequence). V was shortened by 5 bases and J by 7 bases, with 17 bases between the two germline ends. The CDR3 is 14 residues long. CDR3: CASSRLEGGGEAFF. The DNA for the CDR3 is TGTGCCAGCAGTCGGTTGGAGGGGGGTGGTGAAGCTTTCTTT.

To note about this clonotype: This may be a read error: a much more frequent sequence differs by one nucleotide. The V and J genes are TRBV19 and TRBJ2-2; perhaps TRBD1 as D (6 bases). CDR1 and CDR2 from the germline V gene are LNHDA and SQIVND (reference sequence). V lost 5 bases, J lost 6 bases, and 13 bases lay in between. There are 14 residues in the CDR3. CDR3 amino acids: CASSSYTGSGELFF. As DNA, the CDR3 is TGTGCCAGTAGTTCCTACACAGGGTCCGGGGAGCTGTTTTTT.

The chain links TRBV20-1 to TRBJ2-7; 8 nucleotides match TRBD2. Losses at the gene ends were 6 bases for V and 2 bases for J; bases not matched to a gene: 6. Germline loops: CDR1 DFQATT, CDR2 SNEGSKA (reference sequence). The CDR3 extends over 13 amino acids. The chain's CDR3 is CSAYGTRTYEQYF. CDR3 sequence (DNA): TGCAGTGCCTACGGGACTAGAACCTACGAGCAGTACTTC.